The clone carrying this T cell receptor (beta chain) appeared a few times. Its antigen remains unidentified. The record originates from a study of beta chain features in type 1 diabetes. Study findings and constraints: People with Type 1 diabetes carried modestly yet significantly shorter TCRB CDR3s in all four CD4+ subsets.

Germline lookup yields CDR1 MNHEY and CDR2 SVGAGI. This CDR3 is built from 15 residues. Between the trimmed V and J ends, which lost 5 bases and 0 bases, there was a span of 10 bases. CD4+ naive, central memory, regulatory and stem cell-like memory cells were sorted via CD45RO/CCR7/CD25/CD127/CD95/CD27. Reverse transcription of all isolated RNA meant that expressed TCRB transcripts were sequenced. Clones were sequenced by immunoSEQ multiplex PCR, and TCRdb holds only the in-frame ones, with some missing. The repertoire holds roughly 330,000 clones, with around 10% as singletons. The receptor's source is a woman in her 30s in good health. The rearrangement joins TRBV6-5 to TRBJ2-2; D perhaps matches TRBD1 (5 bases). The sample was naive CD4+ T cells from blood. CDR3 DNA sequence: TGTGCCAGCAGTACGACAGATGCGAACACCGGGGAGCTGTTTTTT. This sequence encodes CASSTTDANTGELFF.